This TCR beta chain is drawn from a study of shared clonotypes between healthy human individuals. As for the study in general: Each donor contributed plates that comprised three CD4 naive, three CD4 memory, two CD8 naive and one CD8 memory.

TCRdb's copy holds only in-frame clones and misses some; the assay was immunoSEQ multiplex PCR. The sample lists approximately 2,200,000 clones, just over 90% occurring once. Per germline, CDR1 SEHNR and CDR2 FQNEAQ (reference sequence). The CDR3 is made up of 12 amino acids. V gave up 5 bases and J gave up 8 bases, with 10 bases separating them. Naivety among CD8 cells was defined by CD45RO negativity and positive CCR7 selection, thereby excluding terminally differentiated effector memory CD45RA+ cells. The chain combines TRBV7-9 with TRBJ2-1; D is undetermined. Sequencing input: naive CD8+ T cells from PBMCs. This sequence originates from a young man in good health. Some clones in this sample may be carry-over from other donors' samples. In DNA, the CDR3 is TGTGCCAGCAGCCTGACGTCAGATGAGCAGTTCTTC. This translates into CASSLTSDEQFF.